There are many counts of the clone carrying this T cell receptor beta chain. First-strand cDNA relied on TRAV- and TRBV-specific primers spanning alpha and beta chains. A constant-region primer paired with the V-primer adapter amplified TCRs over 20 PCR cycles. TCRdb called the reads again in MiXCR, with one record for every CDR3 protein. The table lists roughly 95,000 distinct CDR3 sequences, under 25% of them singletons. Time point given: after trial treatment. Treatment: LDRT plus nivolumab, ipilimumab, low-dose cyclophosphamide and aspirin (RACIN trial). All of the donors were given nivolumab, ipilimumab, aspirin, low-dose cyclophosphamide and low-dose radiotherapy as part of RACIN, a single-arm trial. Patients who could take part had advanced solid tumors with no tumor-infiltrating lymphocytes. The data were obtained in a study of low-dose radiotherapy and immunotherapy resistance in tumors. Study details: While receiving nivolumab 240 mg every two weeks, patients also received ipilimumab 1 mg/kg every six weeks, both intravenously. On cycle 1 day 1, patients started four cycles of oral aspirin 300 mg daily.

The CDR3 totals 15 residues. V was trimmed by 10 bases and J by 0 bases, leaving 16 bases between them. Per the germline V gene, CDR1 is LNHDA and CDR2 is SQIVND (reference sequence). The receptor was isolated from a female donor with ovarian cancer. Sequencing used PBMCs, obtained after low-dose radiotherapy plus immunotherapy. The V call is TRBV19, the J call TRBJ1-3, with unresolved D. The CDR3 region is CATKELGRSGNTIYF. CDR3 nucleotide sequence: TGTGCCACCAAGGAGTTAGGCCGCTCTGGAAACACCATATATTTT.